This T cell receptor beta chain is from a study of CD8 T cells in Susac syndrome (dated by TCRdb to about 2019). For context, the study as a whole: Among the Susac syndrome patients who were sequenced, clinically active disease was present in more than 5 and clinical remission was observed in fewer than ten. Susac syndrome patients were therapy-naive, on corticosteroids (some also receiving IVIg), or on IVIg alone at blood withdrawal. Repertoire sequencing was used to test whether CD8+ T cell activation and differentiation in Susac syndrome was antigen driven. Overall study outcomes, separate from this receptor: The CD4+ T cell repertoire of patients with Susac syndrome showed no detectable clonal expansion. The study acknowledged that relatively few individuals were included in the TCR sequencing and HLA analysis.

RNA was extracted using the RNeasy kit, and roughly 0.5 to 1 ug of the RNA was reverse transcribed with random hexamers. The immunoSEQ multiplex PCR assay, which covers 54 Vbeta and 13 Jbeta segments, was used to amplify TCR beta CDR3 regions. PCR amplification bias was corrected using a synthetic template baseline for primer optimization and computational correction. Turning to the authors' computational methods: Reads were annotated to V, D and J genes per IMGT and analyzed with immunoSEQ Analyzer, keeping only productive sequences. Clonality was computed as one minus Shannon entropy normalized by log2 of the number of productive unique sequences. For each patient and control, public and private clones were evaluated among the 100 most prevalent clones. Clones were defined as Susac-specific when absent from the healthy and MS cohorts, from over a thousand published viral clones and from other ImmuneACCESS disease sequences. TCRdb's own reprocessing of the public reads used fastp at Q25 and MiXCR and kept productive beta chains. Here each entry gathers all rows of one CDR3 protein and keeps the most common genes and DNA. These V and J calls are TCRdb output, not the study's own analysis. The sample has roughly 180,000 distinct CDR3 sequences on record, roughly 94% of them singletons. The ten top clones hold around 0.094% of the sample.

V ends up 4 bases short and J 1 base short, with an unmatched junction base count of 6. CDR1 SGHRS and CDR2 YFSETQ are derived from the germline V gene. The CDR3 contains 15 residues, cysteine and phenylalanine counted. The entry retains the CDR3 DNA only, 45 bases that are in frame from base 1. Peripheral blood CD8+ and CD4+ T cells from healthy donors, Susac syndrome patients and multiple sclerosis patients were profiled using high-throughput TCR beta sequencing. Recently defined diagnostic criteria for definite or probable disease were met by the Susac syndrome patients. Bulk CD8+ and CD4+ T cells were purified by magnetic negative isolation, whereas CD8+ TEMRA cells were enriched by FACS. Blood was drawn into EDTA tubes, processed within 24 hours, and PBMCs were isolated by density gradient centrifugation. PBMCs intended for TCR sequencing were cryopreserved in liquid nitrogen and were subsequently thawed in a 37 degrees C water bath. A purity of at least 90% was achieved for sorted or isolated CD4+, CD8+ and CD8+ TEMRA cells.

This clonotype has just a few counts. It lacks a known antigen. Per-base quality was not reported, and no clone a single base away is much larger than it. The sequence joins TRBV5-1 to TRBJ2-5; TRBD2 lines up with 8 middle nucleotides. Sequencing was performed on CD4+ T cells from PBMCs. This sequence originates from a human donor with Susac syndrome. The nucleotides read TGCGCCAGCAGCCCGGGACTAGGTCTCCAAGAGACCCAGTACTTC. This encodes CASSPGLGLQETQYF.